These 8 T cell receptor beta chains were sequenced from one sample in a study of cytomegalovirus exposure and HLA in healthy donors. The PCR had 60 Vbeta and 13 Jbeta primers. TCRdb's copy holds only in-frame clones and misses some; the assay was immunoSEQ multiplex PCR. The repertoire holds about 130,000 clones, with 60% to 80% as singletons. Sequencing input: PBMCs. Source of these receptors: a woman aged 45-60 years in good health and CMV-seronegative.

The chain links TRBV9 to TRBJ2-5; 9 bases are a match to TRBD2. The CDR3 runs 15 residues. The junction had 4 bases not matched to a gene; V was cut back by 0 bases and J by 4 bases. From germline, CDR1 is SGDLS and CDR2 YYNGEE. The CDR3 region is CASSVEPAGGETQYF. CDR3 in DNA: TGTGCCAGCAGCGTAGAGCCAGCGGGAGGAGAGACCCAGTACTTC.

This clone was observed a few times. Sequence at one end of the junction differs from germline and may be a read error. The V and J genes are TRBV7-9 and TRBJ1-2; 7 positions match TRBD1. There are 15 residues in the CDR3. Per the germline V gene, CDR1 is SEHNR and CDR2 is FQNEAQ (reference sequence). CDR3 loop: CSSSDGTVFVYGYTF. CDR3 nucleotide sequence: TGTTCCAGCAGCGACGGGACAGTCTTTGTCTATGGCTACACCTTC.

The genes are TRBV6-5 and TRBJ1-5; D unresolved. V shed 6 bases and J shed 5 bases, with 11 bases lying between them. CDR1 MNHEY and CDR2 SVGAGI come from the germline V gene. CDR3 size: 13 residues. The CDR3 region is CASRRIRDQPQHF. The CDR3 DNA is TGTGCCAGCAGGCGGATACGGGATCAGCCCCAGCATTTT.

This chain links TRBV11-2 with TRBJ2-7; TRBD1 matches 7 bases. Germline V gives CDR1 SGHAT, CDR2 FQNNGV. The CDR3 contains 15 residues. Trimming took 0 bases from V and 4 from J; bases not matched to a gene: 6. CDR3: CASSLEGTATYEQYF. CDR3 sequence (DNA): TGTGCCAGCAGCTTAGAGGGGACAGCTACATACGAGCAGTACTTC.

This chain joins TRBV5-1 and TRBJ2-5; 9 nucleotides align to TRBD1. Matching the DNA end better, TRBJ2-7 makes the J call doubtful. Germline V gene data show CDR1 as SGHRS and CDR2 as YFSETQ. This CDR3 spans 14 amino acids. The CDR3 sequence: CASSVPGQGYEQYF. The CDR3, as DNA: TGCGCCAGCAGCGTCCCGGGACAGGGATACGAGCAGTACTTC.

The chain is built from TRBV4-2 and TRBJ1-6; D is undetermined. Deletions cut 0 bases from V and 0 bases from J, with 12 bases between. Looked up from germline, CDR1 is LGHNA and CDR2 is YNFKEQ. This CDR3 spans 18 amino acids. The CDR3 loop is CASSQDLSSDSYNSPLHF. The DNA of the CDR3 is TGTGCCAGCAGCCAAGATCTCTCGAGTGACTCCTATAATTCACCCCTCCACTTT.

This rearrangement joins TRBV7-4 to TRBJ2-2; TRBD1 matches 8 bases. Germline V gives CDR1 SGHVT, CDR2 SQSDAQ. This CDR3 contains 17 residues. The J segment lost 4 bases and the V segment lost 2 bases, leaving 9 bases of the junction unmatched. CDR3 nucleotides: TGTGCCAGCAGCTTAAGGGTGTGGACAGGGTCCACCGGGGAGCTGTTTTTT. The encoded protein is CASSLRVWTGSTGELFF.

The chain couples TRBV4-2 to TRBJ1-1; the D is unclear. CDR1 is LGHNA, CDR2 YNFKEQ, per germline. V was trimmed by 4 bases and J by 5 bases, leaving 11 bases between them. The CDR3 loop spans 13 amino acids. This CDR3 reads CASSPEGGTEAFF. The CDR3 DNA follows: TGTGCCAGCAGCCCGGAAGGAGGGACTGAAGCTTTCTTT.